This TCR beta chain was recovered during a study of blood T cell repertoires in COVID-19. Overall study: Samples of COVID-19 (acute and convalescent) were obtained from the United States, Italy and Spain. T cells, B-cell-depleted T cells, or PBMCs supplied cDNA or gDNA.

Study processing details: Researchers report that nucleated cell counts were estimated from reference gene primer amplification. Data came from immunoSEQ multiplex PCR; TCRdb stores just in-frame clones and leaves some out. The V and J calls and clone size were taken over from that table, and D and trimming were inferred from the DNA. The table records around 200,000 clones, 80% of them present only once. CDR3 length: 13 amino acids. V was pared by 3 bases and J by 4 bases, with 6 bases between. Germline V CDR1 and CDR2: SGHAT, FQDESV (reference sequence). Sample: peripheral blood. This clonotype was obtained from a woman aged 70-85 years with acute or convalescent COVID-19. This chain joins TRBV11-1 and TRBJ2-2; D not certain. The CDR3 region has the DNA TGTGCCAGCAGCTTGGGCTTCACCGGGGAGCTGTTTTTT. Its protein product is CASSLGFTGELFF. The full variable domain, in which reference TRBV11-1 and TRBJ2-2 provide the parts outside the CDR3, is EAEVAQSPRYKITEKSQAVAFWCDPISGHATLYWYRQILGQGPELLVQFQDESVVDDSQLPKDRFSAERLKGVDSTLKIQPAELGDSAMYLCASSLGFTGELFFGEGSRLTVL.